This T cell receptor beta chain is drawn from a study of regulatory T cells in long-lasting Graves disease. In its sample, this clonotype was seen many times. Its specificity is not known. Study-wide findings and caveats: Patients with persistent disease showed a bias toward TRBV28, TRBJ1-2 and TRBJ2-5.

Combining iRepertoire HTBI primers with Arm-PCR of CDR3 regions, the authors built TCR beta libraries. Each CDR3 protein gets one entry after TCRdb re-called the multiplex PCR reads with MiXCR. The table shows roughly 400,000 distinct CDR3 sequences, with roughly 15% occurring only once. Stated time point: newly diagnosed GD, antithyroid drugs for less than 3 months. RNA isolated from PBMCs was used to make the TCR library. Patients all came to the study from an endocrinology department in Xi'an, China. Trimming at V came to 7 bases and at J to 8 bases, leaving 13 bases not matched to a gene. CDR3 length: 15 amino acids. These records were also assigned to another study, of T cells in Graves' hyperthyroidism and ophthalmopathy. That publication notes: The HTBI primer set served for first-round RT-PCR of the TCR CDR3. Through a model of 13 V-J features, ophthalmopathy was separated from stable hyperthyroidism.

The chain employs TRBV12-3 or TRBV12-4 and TRBJ2-1, with 8 bases aligning to TRBD2. The sequence derives from a woman in her late teens or twenties with Graves disease. The starting material was peripheral blood mononuclear cells (PBMCs), obtained at new diagnosis, from a patient treated with antithyroid drugs. The CDR3 here is CASTAGVAGTDEQFF. Here the CDR3 DNA reads TGTGCCAGCACTGCTGGGGTAGCGGGAACGGATGAGCAGTTCTTC.